Below, one T cell receptor (beta chain) is given with its context. Authors of the study amplified TCR beta CDR3 regions from RNA transcripts. During a first-round RT-PCR of the TCR CDR3, the HTBI primer set was used. TCRdb called the multiplex PCR reads again in MiXCR, with one record for every CDR3 protein. The table lists a few hundred thousand distinct CDR3 sequences, roughly 19% of them singletons, with 35% to 45% in the top ten. The data were obtained in a study of T cells in Graves' hyperthyroidism and ophthalmopathy. Trimming took 5 bases from V and 1 from J, leaving 10 bases between them. This CDR3 is built from 14 residues. In germline, CDR1 is LNHNV, CDR2 YYDKDF (reference sequence). The study included ophthalmopathy patients with Clinical Activity Score at least 3, NOSPECS grade at least 4 and duration under 3 months. Together with thyroid ultrasound, orbital computed tomography, serum thyroxine and TRAb, clinical symptoms were used for diagnoses. The authors obtained PBMCs from around 11 ml of fresh peripheral blood.

The receptor's source is a man aged 50 to 59 with Graves' ophthalmopathy. Specimen: blood. J is TRBJ2-3 and V is TRBV15; D is unresolved. Written as DNA, the CDR3 is TGTGCCACCAGCGGGCCCGAGGGCACAGATACGCAGTATTTT. It encodes CATSGPEGTDTQYF. Full variable domain (missing parts from reference TRBV15 and TRBJ2-3): DAMVIQNPRYQVTQFGKPVTLSCSQTLNHNVMYWYQQKSSQAPKLLFHYYDKDFNNEADTPDNFQSRRPNTSFCFLDIRSPGLGDTAMYLCATSGPEGTDTQYFGPGTRLTVL.